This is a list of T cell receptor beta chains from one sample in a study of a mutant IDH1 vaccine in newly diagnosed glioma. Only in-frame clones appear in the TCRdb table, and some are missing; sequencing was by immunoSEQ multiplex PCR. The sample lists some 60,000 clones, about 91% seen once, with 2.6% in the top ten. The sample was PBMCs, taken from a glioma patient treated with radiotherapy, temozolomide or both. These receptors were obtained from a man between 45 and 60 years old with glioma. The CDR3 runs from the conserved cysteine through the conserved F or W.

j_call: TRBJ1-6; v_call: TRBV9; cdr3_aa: CASSVAGSGSPLHF
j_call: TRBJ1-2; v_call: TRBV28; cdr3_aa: CASSRVLANYGYTF
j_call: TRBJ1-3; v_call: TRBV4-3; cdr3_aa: CASSQEGFQGTGNTIYF
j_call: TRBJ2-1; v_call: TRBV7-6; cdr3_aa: CASTEGQRNEQFF
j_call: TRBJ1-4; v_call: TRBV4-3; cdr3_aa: CASSQEEGGKKLFF
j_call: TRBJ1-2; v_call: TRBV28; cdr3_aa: CASVVGTLNYGYTF
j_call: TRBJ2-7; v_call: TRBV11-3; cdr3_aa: CASSLVGGPTYEQYF
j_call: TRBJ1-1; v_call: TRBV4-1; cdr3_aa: CASSREGARNTEAFF
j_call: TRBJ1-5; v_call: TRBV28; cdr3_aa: CASRELRGNQPQHF
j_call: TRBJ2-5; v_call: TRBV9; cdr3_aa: CASSVGTTGIQETQYF
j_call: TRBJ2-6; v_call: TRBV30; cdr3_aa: CARDTGLFSGANVLTF
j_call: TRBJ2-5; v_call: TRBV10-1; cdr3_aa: CASSEGGFQETQYF
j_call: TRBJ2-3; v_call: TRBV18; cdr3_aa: CASSPSTDTQYF
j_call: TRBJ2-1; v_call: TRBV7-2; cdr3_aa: CASSSDNEQFF
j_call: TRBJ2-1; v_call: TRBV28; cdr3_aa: CASSQENEQFF
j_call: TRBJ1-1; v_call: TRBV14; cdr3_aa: CASSTHPGQMNGEAFF
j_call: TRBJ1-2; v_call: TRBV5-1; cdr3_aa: CASRHGTLGLTNYGYTF
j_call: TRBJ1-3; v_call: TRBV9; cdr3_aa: CASSAMGQGNTIYF
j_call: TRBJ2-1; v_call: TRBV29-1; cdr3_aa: CSVGSLGYNEQFF
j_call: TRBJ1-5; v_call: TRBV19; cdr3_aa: CASKGGNQPQHF
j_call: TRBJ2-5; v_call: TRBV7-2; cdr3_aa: CANSRWGGTETQYF
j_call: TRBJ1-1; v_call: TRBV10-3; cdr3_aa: CAISVGQGQAFF
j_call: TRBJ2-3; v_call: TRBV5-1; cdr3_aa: CASRFRALEADTQYF
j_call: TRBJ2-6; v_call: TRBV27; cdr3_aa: CASSLEGPRYSGANVLTF
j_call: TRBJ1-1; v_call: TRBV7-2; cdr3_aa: CASSEMGLLNTEAFF
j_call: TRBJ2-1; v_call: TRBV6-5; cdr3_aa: CASSPRDWTNEQFF
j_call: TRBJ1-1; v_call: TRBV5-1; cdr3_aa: CASSSDTEAFF
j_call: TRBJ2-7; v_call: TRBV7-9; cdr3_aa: CASSFGGMNYEQYF
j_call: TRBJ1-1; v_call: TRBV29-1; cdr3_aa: CSVEAGYTEAFF
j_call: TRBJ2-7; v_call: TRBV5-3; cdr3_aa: CARSQGQPSSYEQYF
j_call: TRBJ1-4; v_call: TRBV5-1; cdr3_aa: CASSPGAGGMANEKLFF
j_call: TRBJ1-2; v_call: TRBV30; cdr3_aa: CAWNVEWGGYTF
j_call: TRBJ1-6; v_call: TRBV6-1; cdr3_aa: CASSEGGHHSPLHF
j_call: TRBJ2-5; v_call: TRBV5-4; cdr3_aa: CASSLPSGGAGKTQYF
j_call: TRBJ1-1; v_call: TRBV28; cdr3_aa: CASSPIGRGREAFF
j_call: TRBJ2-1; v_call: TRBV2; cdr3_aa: CASSQEAGSYNEQFF
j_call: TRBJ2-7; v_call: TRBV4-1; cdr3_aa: CASSHPGEPTYEQYF
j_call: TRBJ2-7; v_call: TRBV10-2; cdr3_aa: CAGSLGRGEQYF
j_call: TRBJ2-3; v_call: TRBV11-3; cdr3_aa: CASSSLGDTDTQYF
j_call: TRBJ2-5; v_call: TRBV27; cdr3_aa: CASSNSGGYETQYF
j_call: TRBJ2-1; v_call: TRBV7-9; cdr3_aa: CASSLASAGLAYNEQFF
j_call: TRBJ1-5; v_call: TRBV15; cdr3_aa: CATTGRAGAGQPQHF
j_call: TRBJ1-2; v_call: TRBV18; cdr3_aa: CASSTPGQASYGYTF
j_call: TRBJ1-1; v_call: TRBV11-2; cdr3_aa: CASSLEPASDTEAFF
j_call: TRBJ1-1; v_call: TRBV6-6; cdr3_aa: CASSLSVEAFF
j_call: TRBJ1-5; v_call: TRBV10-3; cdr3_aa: CAISESSTGNQPQHF
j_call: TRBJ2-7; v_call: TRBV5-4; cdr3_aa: CASSMKGQGPSYEQYF
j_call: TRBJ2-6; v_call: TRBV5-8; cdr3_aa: CASDRGQGSGANVLTF
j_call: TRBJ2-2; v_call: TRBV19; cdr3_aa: CASLDRPNTGELFF
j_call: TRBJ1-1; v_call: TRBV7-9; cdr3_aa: CASSLGLTEAFF
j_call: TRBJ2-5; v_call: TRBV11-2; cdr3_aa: CASSLEGTGGRETQYF
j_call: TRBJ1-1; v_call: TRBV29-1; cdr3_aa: CSVEGRGGSEAFF
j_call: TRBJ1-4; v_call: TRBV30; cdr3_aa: CAWGQGGITNEKLFF
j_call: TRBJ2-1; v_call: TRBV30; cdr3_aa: CAWGDSPGSYNEQFF
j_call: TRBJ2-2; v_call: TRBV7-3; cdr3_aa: CASSRGHVDTGELFF
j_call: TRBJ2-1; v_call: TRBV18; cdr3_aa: CASSPGLYNEQFF
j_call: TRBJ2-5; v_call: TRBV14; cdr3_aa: CASSWDFQETQYF
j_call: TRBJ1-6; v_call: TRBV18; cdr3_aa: CASSPDRVSNSPLHF
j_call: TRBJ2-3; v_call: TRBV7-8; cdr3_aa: CASSLAGGGLDTDTQYF